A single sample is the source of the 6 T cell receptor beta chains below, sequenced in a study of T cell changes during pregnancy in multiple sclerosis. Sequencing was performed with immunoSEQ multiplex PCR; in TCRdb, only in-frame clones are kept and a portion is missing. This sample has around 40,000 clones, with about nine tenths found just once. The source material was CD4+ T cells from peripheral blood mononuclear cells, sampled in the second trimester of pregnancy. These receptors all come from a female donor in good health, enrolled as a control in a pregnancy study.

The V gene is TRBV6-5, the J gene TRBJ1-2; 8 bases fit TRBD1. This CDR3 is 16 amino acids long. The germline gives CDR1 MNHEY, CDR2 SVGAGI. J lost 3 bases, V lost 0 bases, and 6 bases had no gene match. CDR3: CASSYSPDRGDYGYTF. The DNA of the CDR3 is TGTGCCAGCAGTTACTCGCCCGACAGGGGTGACTATGGCTACACCTTC.

The CDR3 protein is CASTPALAQETQYF. The CDR3 DNA sequence: TGTGCCAGCACCCCTGCCCTAGCTCAAGAGACCCAGTACTTC. The chain joins TRBV2 to TRBJ2-5, with a weak D call TRBD2 (5 bases). CDR1 is SNHLY, CDR2 FYNNEI, per germline. Trimming took 7 bases from V and 2 from J, leaving 14 bases between them. The CDR3 extends over 14 amino acids.

Here the CDR3 reads CASSLGPAGLAKNIQYF. CDR3 nucleotides: TGTGCCAGCAGCTTAGGCCCAGCGGGGCTAGCCAAAAACATTCAGTACTTC. This sequence joins TRBV7-8 and TRBJ2-4; 7 positions match TRBD2. The CDR3 spans 17 residues. Per the germline V gene, CDR1 is SGHVS and CDR2 is FQNEAQ. V gave up 1 base and J gave up 0 bases; unmatched junction bases: 6.

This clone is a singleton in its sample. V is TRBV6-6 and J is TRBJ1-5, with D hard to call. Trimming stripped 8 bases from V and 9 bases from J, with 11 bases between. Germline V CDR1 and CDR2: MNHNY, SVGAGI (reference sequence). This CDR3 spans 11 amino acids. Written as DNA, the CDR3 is TGTGCCAGCCGAATCGGAGGGCCCCAGCATTTT. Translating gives CASRIGGPQHF.

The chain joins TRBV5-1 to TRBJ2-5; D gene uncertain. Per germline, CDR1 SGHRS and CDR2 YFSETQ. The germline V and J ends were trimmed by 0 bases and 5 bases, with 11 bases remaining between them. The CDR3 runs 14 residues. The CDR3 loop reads CASSLDPGRETQYF. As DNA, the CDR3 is TGCGCCAGCAGCTTGGATCCGGGTAGGGAGACCCAGTACTTC.

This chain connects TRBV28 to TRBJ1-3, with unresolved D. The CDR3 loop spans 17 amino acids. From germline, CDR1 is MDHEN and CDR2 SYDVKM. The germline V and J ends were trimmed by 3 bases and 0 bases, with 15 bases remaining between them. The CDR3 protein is CASSFAGPVLSGNTIYF. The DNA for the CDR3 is TGTGCCAGCAGTTTTGCGGGCCCCGTCCTCTCTGGAAACACCATATATTTT.